The entry below gives a single TCR beta chain sequence along with its context. Its antigen remains unknown. This CDR3 spans 13 amino acids. Trimming took 7 bases from V and 0 from J; bases not matched to a gene: 4. Germline assignment: CDR1 SQVTM and CDR2 ANQGSEA. After isolation, RNA underwent reverse transcription to generate cDNA as the sequencing template. Sequencing used immunoSEQ multiplex PCR; TCRdb keeps in-frame clones, though not all of them. The sample has fewer than 200,000 clones; approximately 65% are singletons. The data stem from a study of CD8+ T cells in alopecia areata. Study-wide context: Tofacitinib administration to treated patients was oral, at 5 to 10 mg twice daily. General study findings and limits: Normal scalp showed lower clonality than lesional scalp, especially alopecia totalis/universalis.

Alopecia areata patients gave lesional scalp punch biopsies and peripheral blood samples. This TCR came from a human donor with alopecia areata. The material was CD8+ T cells sorted from blood, obtained at week 0. The J gene is TRBJ2-7, the V gene TRBV29-1; 9 bases are a match to TRBD1. Here the CDR3 DNA reads TGCAGCGCCGGGACAGGGAGCTCCTACGAGCAGTACTTC. As protein: CSAGTGSSYEQYF.